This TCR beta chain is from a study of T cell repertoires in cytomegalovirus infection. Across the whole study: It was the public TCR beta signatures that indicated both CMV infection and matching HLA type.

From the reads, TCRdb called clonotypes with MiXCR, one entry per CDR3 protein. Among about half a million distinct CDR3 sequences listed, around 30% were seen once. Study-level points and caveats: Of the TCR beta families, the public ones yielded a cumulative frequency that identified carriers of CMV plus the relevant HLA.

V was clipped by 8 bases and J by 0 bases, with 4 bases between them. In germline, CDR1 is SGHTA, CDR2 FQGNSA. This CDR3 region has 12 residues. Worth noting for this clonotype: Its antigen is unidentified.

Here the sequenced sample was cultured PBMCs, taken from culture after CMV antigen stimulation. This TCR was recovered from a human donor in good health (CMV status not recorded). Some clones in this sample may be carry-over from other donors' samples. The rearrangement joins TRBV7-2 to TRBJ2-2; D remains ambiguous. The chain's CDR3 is CASGTNTGELFF. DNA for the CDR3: TGTGCCAGCGGGACGAACACCGGGGAGCTGTTTTTT.